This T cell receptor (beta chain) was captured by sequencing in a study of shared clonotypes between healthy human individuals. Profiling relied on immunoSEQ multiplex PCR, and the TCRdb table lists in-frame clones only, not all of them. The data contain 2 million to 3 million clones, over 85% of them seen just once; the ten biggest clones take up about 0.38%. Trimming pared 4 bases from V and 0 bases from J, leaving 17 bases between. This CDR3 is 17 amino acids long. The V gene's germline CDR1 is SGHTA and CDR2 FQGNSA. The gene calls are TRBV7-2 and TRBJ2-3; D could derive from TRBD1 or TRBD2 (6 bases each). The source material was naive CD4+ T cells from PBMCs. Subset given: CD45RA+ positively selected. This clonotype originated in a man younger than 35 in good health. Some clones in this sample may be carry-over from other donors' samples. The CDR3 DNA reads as TGTGCCAGCAGCTCGATGGGGGGCAGGGGTAGCACAGATACGCAGTATTTT. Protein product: CASSSMGGRGSTDTQYF.